This entry describes one T cell receptor beta chain. The source of the sample is a study of blood T cells in healthy people across ages. The use of a sample-barcoded 5' primer and a J-beta primer mix characterized a second PCR of 7 to 11 cycles. Each sample provided no less than 2.5 million CDR3-containing paired-end reads. TCRdb redid the calling of the 5' RACE reads with MiXCR, one entry per CDR3 protein. The sample contains about 1.7 million distinct CDR3 sequences, approximately 30% of which appear only once. Germline V gene lookup returns CDR1 MNHNY and CDR2 SVGAGI (reference sequence). Trimming took off 6 bases at V and 2 bases at J, with 14 bases between the two ends. The CDR3 is 15 amino acids.

The J gene is TRBJ1-3, the V gene TRBV6-6; tentative D call: TRBD1 (6 bases). Sequenced input: blood. The source of this sequence is a woman aged 25 to 39 in good health. DNA for the CDR3: TGTGCCAGCAGAAATGAGGGGGAAACTGGAAACACCATATATTTT. Translated, it gives CASRNEGETGNTIYF.